Listed below are T cell receptor beta chains from one sample, sequenced in a study of cytomegalovirus exposure and HLA in healthy donors. TCRdb's copy holds only in-frame clones and misses some; the assay was immunoSEQ multiplex PCR. The profile shows 150,000 to 200,000 clones, roughly 70% of them singletons. The sample comprised PBMCs. The receptors come from a woman aged 50 to 60 in good health and CMV-seropositive. The CDR3 runs from the conserved cysteine through the conserved F or W. Fields, in order: D gene, clone size, J gene, V gene, CDR3 protein, CDR3 DNA. D genes are given only for firm matches. Not all rows give a size; the values are once, few, many and, for expanded clones, a class.

d_gene: TRBD2
abundance: few
j_gene: TRBJ2-5
v_gene: TRBV5-1
CDR3aa: CASSLSPGGGKTQYF
CDR3nt: TGCGCCAGCAGCTTAAGTCCGGGGGGTGGGAAGACCCAGTACTTC

d_gene: TRBD2
abundance: NA
j_gene: TRBJ2-1
v_gene: TRBV5-1
CDR3aa: CASSMGASGGVNEQFF
CDR3nt: TGCGCCAGCAGCATGGGGGCTAGCGGGGGGGTTAATGAGCAGTTCTTC

d_gene: NA
abundance: NA
j_gene: TRBJ1-1
v_gene: TRBV14
CDR3aa: CASSQAAAGPEAFF
CDR3nt: TGTGCCAGCAGCCAAGCAGCGGCGGGTCCTGAAGCTTTCTTT

d_gene: NA
abundance: NA
j_gene: TRBJ2-7
v_gene: TRBV19
CDR3aa: CASSIRGEAAYEQYF
CDR3nt: TGTGCCAGTAGTATCCGGGGAGAAGCGGCCTACGAGCAGTACTTC

d_gene: NA
abundance: NA
j_gene: TRBJ1-2
v_gene: TRBV6-1
CDR3aa: CASSVGDLNYGYTF
CDR3nt: TGTGCCAGCAGTGTTGGGGACTTGAACTATGGCTACACCTTC

d_gene: NA
abundance: NA
j_gene: TRBJ1-1
v_gene: TRBV6-1
CDR3aa: CASTLDSMNTEAFF
CDR3nt: TGTGCCAGCACCTTGGACAGTATGAACACTGAAGCTTTCTTT

d_gene: TRBD1
abundance: NA
j_gene: TRBJ1-1
v_gene: TRBV19
CDR3aa: CASSPRDRYFFFF
CDR3nt: TGTGCCAGTAGTCCCAGGGACAGGTATTTCTTTTTCTTT

d_gene: TRBD1
abundance: NA
j_gene: TRBJ1-2
v_gene: TRBV6-6
CDR3aa: CASSLSGGPNYGYTF
CDR3nt: TGTGCCAGCAGTCTCTCAGGGGGGCCGAACTATGGCTACACCTTC

d_gene: TRBD1
abundance: NA
j_gene: TRBJ2-2
v_gene: TRBV6-4
CDR3aa: CASSRQGDTGELFF
CDR3nt: TGTGCCAGCAGCCGACAGGGAGACACCGGGGAGCTGTTTTTT

d_gene: NA
abundance: NA
j_gene: TRBJ1-6
v_gene: TRBV30
CDR3aa: CAWSVLMSSYNSPLHF
CDR3nt: TGTGCCTGGAGTGTACTGATGAGCTCCTATAATTCACCCCTCCACTTT

d_gene: NA
abundance: NA
j_gene: TRBJ1-1
v_gene: TRBV7-6
CDR3aa: CASSSRSRGMNTEAFF
CDR3nt: TGTGCCAGCAGCTCCCGATCGCGAGGGATGAACACTGAAGCTTTCTTT

d_gene: TRBD1
abundance: once
j_gene: TRBJ1-4
v_gene: TRBV5-8
CDR3aa: CASSFSGTGAYESEKLFF
CDR3nt: TGTGCCAGCAGCTTTTCCGGGACAGGGGCTTATGAGTCTGAAAAACTGTTTTTT

d_gene: TRBD1
abundance: NA
j_gene: TRBJ1-2
v_gene: TRBV19
CDR3aa: CASNQGARGYTF
CDR3nt: TGTGCCAGTAACCAGGGGGCGCGTGGCTACACCTTC

d_gene: NA
abundance: NA
j_gene: TRBJ2-2
v_gene: TRBV11-2
CDR3aa: CASSGPNTGELFF
CDR3nt: TGTGCCAGCAGCGGCCCGAACACCGGGGAGCTGTTTTTT

d_gene: TRBD2
abundance: NA
j_gene: TRBJ2-1
v_gene: TRBV11-2
CDR3aa: CASRPKPGGGNEQFF
CDR3nt: TGTGCCAGCAGACCGAAGCCCGGGGGGGGAAATGAGCAGTTCTTC

d_gene: TRBD1
abundance: NA
j_gene: TRBJ1-1
v_gene: TRBV2
CDR3aa: CASSEARGQGEAFF
CDR3nt: TGTGCCAGCAGTGAAGCGCGAGGACAGGGGGAAGCTTTCTTT

d_gene: NA
abundance: NA
j_gene: TRBJ1-3
v_gene: TRBV7-9
CDR3aa: CASSQHRNTIYF
CDR3nt: TGTGCCAGCAGCCAACATAGAAACACCATATATTTT

d_gene: NA
abundance: few
j_gene: TRBJ2-7
v_gene: TRBV2
CDR3aa: CASSGDIIYEQYF
CDR3nt: TGTGCCAGCAGCGGGGACATCATCTACGAGCAGTACTTC

d_gene: TRBD2
abundance: NA
j_gene: TRBJ2-5
v_gene: TRBV5-4
CDR3aa: CASSLAVAGGQETQYF
CDR3nt: TGTGCCAGCAGCTTGGCGGTAGCGGGGGGGCAGGAGACCCAGTACTTC

d_gene: NA
abundance: few
j_gene: TRBJ1-6
v_gene: TRBV2
CDR3aa: CASSSDRSYNSPLHF
CDR3nt: TGTGCCAGCAGTTCAGACAGGTCCTATAATTCACCCCTCCACTTT

d_gene: NA
abundance: NA
j_gene: TRBJ1-1
v_gene: TRBV29-1
CDR3aa: CSSTGGNTEAFF
CDR3nt: TGCAGCTCTACAGGCGGCAACACTGAAGCTTTCTTT

d_gene: NA
abundance: NA
j_gene: TRBJ1-1
v_gene: TRBV6-5
CDR3aa: CATSRGGGTEAFF
CDR3nt: TGTGCCACCTCTAGGGGAGGAGGCACTGAAGCTTTCTTT

d_gene: NA
abundance: NA
j_gene: TRBJ1-5
v_gene: TRBV6-1
CDR3aa: CACGRGTNQPQHF
CDR3nt: TGTGCCTGCGGGAGGGGGACTAATCAGCCCCAGCATTTT

d_gene: TRBD1
abundance: NA
j_gene: TRBJ1-2
v_gene: TRBV7-6
CDR3aa: CASSSQGANYGYTF
CDR3nt: TGTGCCAGCAGCTCTCAGGGGGCTAACTATGGCTACACCTTC

d_gene: NA
abundance: NA
j_gene: TRBJ2-7
v_gene: TRBV7-9
CDR3aa: CASSLGRGEQYF
CDR3nt: TGTGCCAGCAGCTTAGGCAGGGGAGAGCAGTACTTC

d_gene: TRBD2
abundance: NA
j_gene: TRBJ2-5
v_gene: TRBV6-1
CDR3aa: CASSEVPSGGAVLQETQYF
CDR3nt: TGTGCCAGCAGTGAGGTTCCTAGCGGGGGGGCCGTGCTTCAAGAGACCCAGTACTTC

d_gene: TRBD1
abundance: NA
j_gene: TRBJ1-5
v_gene: TRBV19
CDR3aa: CASSFIGTGYQPQHF
CDR3nt: TGTGCCAGTAGTTTCATAGGGACAGGATATCAGCCCCAGCATTTT

d_gene: TRBD1
abundance: NA
j_gene: TRBJ1-1
v_gene: TRBV7-9
CDR3aa: CASSLGPRDRVSTEAFF
CDR3nt: TGTGCCAGCAGCTTAGGACCTCGTGACAGGGTGAGCACTGAAGCTTTCTTT

d_gene: NA
abundance: NA
j_gene: TRBJ1-2
v_gene: TRBV2
CDR3aa: CASSEGAGIYGYTF
CDR3nt: TGTGCCAGCAGTGAAGGGGCAGGGATCTATGGCTACACCTTC

d_gene: NA
abundance: few
j_gene: TRBJ2-1
v_gene: TRBV6-6
CDR3aa: CASSYGGWGEQFF
CDR3nt: TGTGCCAGCAGTTACGGGGGGTGGGGTGAGCAGTTCTTC

d_gene: TRBD1
abundance: NA
j_gene: TRBJ1-1
v_gene: TRBV18
CDR3aa: CASSPGTGRSGTEAFF
CDR3nt: TGTGCCAGCTCTCCCGGGACAGGGAGGTCTGGCACTGAAGCTTTCTTT

d_gene: TRBD1
abundance: once
j_gene: TRBJ2-7
v_gene: TRBV5-3
CDR3aa: CARNLRTGRREQYF
CDR3nt: TGTGCCAGAAACTTGCGGACAGGTCGGCGCGAGCAGTACTTC

d_gene: NA
abundance: NA
j_gene: TRBJ1-1
v_gene: TRBV9
CDR3aa: CASSGGGDSAEAFF
CDR3nt: TGTGCCAGCAGCGGGGGGGGAGATAGCGCTGAAGCTTTCTTT

d_gene: NA
abundance: NA
j_gene: TRBJ2-7
v_gene: TRBV5-1
CDR3aa: CASSLDRAYEQYF
CDR3nt: TGCGCCAGCAGTTTAGACAGAGCCTACGAGCAGTACTTC

d_gene: TRBD2
abundance: NA
j_gene: TRBJ2-7
v_gene: TRBV11-2
CDR3aa: CASSLDDSGGAEQYF
CDR3nt: TGTGCCAGCAGCTTAGACGACAGCGGGGGGGCCGAGCAGTACTTC

d_gene: TRBD1
abundance: NA
j_gene: TRBJ1-4
v_gene: TRBV2
CDR3aa: CASADGTGDPSTNEKLFF
CDR3nt: TGTGCCAGCGCTGACGGGACAGGGGACCCTTCAACTAATGAAAAACTGTTTTTT

d_gene: NA
abundance: NA
j_gene: TRBJ1-1
v_gene: TRBV2
CDR3aa: CASSESGVTEAFF
CDR3nt: TGTGCCAGCAGTGAATCGGGGGTCACTGAAGCTTTCTTT

d_gene: NA
abundance: NA
j_gene: TRBJ2-5
v_gene: TRBV7-9
CDR3aa: CASSLDSLGTQYF
CDR3nt: TGTGCCAGCAGTTTGGACTCTTTAGGGACCCAGTACTTC